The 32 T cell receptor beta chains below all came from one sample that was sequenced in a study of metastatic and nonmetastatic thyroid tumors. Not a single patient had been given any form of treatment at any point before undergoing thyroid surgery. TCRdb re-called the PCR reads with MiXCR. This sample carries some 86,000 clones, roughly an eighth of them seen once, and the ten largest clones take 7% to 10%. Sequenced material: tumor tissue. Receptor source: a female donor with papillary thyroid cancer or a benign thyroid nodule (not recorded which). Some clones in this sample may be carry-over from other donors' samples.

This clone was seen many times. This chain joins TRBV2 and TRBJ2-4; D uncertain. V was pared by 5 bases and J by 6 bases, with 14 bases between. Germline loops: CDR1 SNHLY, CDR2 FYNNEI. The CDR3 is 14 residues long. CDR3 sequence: CASSPHRSPNIQYF. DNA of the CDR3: TGTGCCAGCAGTCCGCACCGGTCCCCAAACATTCAGTACTTC.

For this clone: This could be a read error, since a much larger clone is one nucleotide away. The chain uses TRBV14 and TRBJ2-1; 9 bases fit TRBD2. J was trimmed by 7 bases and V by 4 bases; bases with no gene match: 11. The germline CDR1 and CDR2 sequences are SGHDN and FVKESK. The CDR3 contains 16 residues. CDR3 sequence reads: CASSPRLADVGNEQFF. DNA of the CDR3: TGTGCCAGCAGCCCGCGACTAGCGGACGTTGGGAATGAGCAGTTCTTC.

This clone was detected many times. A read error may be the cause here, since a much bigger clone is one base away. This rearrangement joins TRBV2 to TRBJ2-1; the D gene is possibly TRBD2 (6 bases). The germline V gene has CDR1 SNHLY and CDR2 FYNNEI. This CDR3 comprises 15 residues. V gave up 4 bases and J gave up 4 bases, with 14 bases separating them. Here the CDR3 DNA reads TGTGCCAGCAGTGGGGGGACTCTACCTTACAATGAGCAGTTCTTC. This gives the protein CASSGGTLPYNEQFF.

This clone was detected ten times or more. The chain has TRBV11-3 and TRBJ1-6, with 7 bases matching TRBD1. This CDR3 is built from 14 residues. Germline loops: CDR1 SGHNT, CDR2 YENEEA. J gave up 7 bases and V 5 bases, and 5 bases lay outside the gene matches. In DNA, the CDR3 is TGTGCCAGCAGCCTGACAGGGTTAAATTCACCCCTCCACTTT. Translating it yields CASSLTGLNSPLHF.

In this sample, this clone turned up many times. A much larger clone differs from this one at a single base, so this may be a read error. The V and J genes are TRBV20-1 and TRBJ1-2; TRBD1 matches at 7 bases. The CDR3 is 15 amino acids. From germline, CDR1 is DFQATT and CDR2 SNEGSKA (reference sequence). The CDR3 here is CSAPDTGAPGYGHTF. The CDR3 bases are TGCAGTGCTCCAGACACAGGGGCGCCAGGCTATGGCCACACCTTC.

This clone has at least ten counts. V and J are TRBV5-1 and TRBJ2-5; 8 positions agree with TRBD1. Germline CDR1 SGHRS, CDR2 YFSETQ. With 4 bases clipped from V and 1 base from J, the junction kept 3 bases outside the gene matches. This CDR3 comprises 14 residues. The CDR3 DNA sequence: TGCGCCAGCAGCCCGGACAGGGTCCAAGAGACCCAGTACTTC. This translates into CASSPDRVQETQYF.

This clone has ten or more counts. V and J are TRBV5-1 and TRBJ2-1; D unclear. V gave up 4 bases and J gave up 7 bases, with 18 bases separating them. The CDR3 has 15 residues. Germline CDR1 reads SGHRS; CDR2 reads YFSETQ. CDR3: CASSPGRVIFNEQFF. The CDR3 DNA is TGCGCCAGCAGCCCTGGGCGCGTTATCTTTAATGAGCAGTTCTTC. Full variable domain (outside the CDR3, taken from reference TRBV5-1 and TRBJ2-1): KAGVTQTPRYLIKTRGQQVTLSCSPISGHRSVSWYQQTPGQGLQFLFEYFSETQRNKGNFPGRFSGRQFSNSRSEMNVSTLELGDSALYLCASSPGRVIFNEQFFGPGTRLTVL.

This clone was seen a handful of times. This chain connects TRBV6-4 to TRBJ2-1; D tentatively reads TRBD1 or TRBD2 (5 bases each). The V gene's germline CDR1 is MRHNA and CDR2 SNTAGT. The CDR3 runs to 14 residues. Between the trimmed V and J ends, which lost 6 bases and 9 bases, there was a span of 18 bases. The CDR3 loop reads CASSREQGPGEQFF. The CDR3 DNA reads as TGTGCCAGCAGCAGGGAGCAGGGCCCGGGTGAGCAGTTCTTC.

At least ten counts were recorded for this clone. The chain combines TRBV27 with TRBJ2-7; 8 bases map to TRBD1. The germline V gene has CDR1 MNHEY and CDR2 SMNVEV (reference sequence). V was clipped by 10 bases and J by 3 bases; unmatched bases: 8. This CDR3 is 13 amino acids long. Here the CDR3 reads CAIGGQGVYEQYF. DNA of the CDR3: TGTGCCATCGGCGGACAGGGAGTCTACGAGCAGTACTTC.

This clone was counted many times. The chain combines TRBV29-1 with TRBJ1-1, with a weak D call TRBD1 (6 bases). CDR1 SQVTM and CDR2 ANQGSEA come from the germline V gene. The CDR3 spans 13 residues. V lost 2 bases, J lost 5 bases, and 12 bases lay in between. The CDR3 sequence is CSVERGRGTEAFF. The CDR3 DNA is TGCAGCGTTGAACGGGGGAGGGGGACTGAAGCTTTCTTT. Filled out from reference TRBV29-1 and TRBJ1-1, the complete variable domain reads SAVISQKPSRDICQRGTSLTIQCQVDSQVTMMFWYRQQPGQSLTLIATANQGSEATYESGFVIDKFPISRPNLTFSTLTVSNMSPEDSSIYLCSVERGRGTEAFFGQGTRLTVV.

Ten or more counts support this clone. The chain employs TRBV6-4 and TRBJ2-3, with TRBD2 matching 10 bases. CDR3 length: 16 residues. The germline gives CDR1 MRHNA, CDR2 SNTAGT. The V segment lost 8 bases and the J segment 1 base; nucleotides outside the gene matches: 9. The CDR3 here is CASSRSGTSGTDTQYF. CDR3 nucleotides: TGTGCCAGCTCTAGATCCGGGACTAGCGGCACAGATACGCAGTATTTT.

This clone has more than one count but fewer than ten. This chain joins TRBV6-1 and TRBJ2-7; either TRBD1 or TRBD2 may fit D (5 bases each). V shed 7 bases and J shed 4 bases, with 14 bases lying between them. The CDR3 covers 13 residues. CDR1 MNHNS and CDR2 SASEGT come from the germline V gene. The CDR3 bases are TGTGCCAGCATTAATCCGTGGGGGTACGAGCAGTACTTC. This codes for CASINPWGYEQYF.

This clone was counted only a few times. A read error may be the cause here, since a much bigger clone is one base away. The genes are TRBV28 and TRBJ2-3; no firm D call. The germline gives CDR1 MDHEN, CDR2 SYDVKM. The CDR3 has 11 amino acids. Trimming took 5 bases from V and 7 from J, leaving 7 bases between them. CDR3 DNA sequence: TGTGCCAGCAGTACTACATATACGCAGTATTTT. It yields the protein CASSTTYTQYF.

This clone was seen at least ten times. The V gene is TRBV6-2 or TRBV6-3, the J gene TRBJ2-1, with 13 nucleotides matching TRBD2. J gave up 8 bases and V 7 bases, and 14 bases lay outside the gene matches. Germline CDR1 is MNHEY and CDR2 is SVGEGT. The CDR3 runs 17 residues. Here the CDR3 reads CASKVGLAGSRWDEQFF. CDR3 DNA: TGTGCCAGCAAAGTGGGACTAGCGGGGTCCAGGTGGGATGAGCAGTTCTTC.

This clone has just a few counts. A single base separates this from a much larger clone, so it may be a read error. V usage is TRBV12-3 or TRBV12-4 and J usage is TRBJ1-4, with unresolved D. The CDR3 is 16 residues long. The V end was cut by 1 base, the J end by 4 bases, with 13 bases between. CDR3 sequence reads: CASSLGSLGSNEKLFF. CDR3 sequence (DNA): TGTGCCAGCAGTTTAGGCAGTCTTGGGAGTAATGAAAAACTGTTTTTT.

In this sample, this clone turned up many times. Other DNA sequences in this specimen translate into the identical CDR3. The CDR3 coding sequence is TGTGCCAGCAGCCCCGGACGGATTAATGAAAAACTGTTTTTT. It specifies CASSPGRINEKLFF. The chain carries TRBV2 and TRBJ1-4; D is ambiguous. From germline, CDR1 is SNHLY and CDR2 FYNNEI. V shed 6 bases and J shed 4 bases, with 12 bases lying between them. The CDR3 totals 14 residues. The full variable domain, completed using reference TRBV2 and TRBJ1-4, is EPEVTQTPSHQVTQMGQEVILRCVPISNHLYFYWYRQILGQKVEFLVSFYNNEISEKSEIFDDQFSVERPDGSNFTLKIRSTKLEDSAMYFCASSPGRINEKLFFGSGTQLSVL.

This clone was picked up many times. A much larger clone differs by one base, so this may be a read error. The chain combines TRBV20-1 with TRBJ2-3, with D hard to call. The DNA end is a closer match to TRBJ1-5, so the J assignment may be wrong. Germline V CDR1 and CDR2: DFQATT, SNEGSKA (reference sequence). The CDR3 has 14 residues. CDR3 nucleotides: TGCAGTGCCCCAGTCCCTCCTAGCGCAGATACGCAGCATTTT. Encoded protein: CSAPVPPSADTQHF.

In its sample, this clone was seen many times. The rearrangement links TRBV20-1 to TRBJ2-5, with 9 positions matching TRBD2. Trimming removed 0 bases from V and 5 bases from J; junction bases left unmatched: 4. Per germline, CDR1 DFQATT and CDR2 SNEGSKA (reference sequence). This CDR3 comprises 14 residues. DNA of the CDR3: TGCAGTGCTAGAGACTGGACTAGCGAGGAGACCCAGTACTTC. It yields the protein CSARDWTSEETQYF.

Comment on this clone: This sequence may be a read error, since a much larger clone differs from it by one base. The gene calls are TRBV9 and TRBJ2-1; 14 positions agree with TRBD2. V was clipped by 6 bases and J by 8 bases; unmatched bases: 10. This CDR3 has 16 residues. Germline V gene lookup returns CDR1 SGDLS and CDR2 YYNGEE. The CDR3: CASIVTSGRAGDEQFF. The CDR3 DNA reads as TGTGCCAGCATCGTGACTAGCGGGAGGGCCGGGGATGAGCAGTTCTTC.

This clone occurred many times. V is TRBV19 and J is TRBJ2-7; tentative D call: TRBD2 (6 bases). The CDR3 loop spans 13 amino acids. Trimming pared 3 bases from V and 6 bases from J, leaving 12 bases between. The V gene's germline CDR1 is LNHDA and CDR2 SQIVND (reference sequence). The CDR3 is CASSMSGGGEQYF. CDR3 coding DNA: TGTGCCAGTAGTATGTCCGGGGGTGGCGAGCAGTACTTC.

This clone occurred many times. DNA for the CDR3: TGTGCCAGCAAATTCCCTCGGGAGGGTTATGGCTACACCTTC. It translates to CASKFPREGYGYTF. This chain connects TRBV6-1 to TRBJ1-2; D is unclear. The CDR3 covers 14 residues. V was cut by 7 bases and J by 5 bases, with 17 bases left in between. Germline-derived CDR1 and CDR2 are MNHNS and SASEGT.

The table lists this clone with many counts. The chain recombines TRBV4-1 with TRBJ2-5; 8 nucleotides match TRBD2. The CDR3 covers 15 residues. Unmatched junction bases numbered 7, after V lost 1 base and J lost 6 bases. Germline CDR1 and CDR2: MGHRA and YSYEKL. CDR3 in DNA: TGCGCCAGCAGCCAAGCCGGGACTAGTTCGAAGACCCAGTACTTC. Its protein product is CASSQAGTSSKTQYF.

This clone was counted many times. CDR3 region: CASSLGREGRAFF. As DNA, the CDR3 is TGCGCCAGCAGCTTGGGCAGGGAAGGGCGAGCTTTCTTT. The chain employs TRBV5-1 and TRBJ1-1, with D maybe TRBD1 (5 bases). Trimming pared 0 bases from V and 10 bases from J, leaving 13 bases between. Per germline, CDR1 SGHRS and CDR2 YFSETQ. The length of the CDR3 is 13 residues.

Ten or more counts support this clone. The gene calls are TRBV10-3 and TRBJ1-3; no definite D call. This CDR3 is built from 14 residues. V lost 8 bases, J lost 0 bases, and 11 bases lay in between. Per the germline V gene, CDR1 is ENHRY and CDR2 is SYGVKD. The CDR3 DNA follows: TGTGCCATCGCGGACTCAGCCTCTGGAAACACCATATATTTT. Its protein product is CAIADSASGNTIYF.

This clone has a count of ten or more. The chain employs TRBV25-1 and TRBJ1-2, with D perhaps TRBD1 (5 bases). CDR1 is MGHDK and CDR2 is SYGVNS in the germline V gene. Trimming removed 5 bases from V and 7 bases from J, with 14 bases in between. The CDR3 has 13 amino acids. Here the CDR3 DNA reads TGTGCCAGCAGTATCAAGGCAGGGACTGGCTACACCTTC. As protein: CASSIKAGTGYTF.

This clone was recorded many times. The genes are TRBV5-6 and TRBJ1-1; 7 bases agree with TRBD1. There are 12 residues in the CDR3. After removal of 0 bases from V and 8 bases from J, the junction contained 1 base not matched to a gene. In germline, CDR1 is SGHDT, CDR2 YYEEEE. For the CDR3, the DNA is TGTGCCAGCAGCTTGGTAGGGGGCGAAGCTTTCTTT. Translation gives CASSLVGGEAFF.

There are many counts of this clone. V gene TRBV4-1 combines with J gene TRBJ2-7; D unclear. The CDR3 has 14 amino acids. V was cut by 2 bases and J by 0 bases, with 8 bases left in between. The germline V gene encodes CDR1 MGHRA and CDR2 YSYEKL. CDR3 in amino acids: CASSQRVISYEQYF. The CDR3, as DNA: TGCGCCAGCAGCCAAAGAGTGATCTCCTACGAGCAGTACTTC.

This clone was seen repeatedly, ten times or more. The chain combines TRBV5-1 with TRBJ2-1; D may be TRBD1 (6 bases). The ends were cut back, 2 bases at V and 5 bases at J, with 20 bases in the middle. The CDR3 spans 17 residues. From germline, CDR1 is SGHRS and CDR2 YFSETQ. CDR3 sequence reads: CASSFSRGSTPHNEQFF. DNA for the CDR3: TGCGCCAGCAGCTTCTCGAGGGGGTCCACCCCACACAATGAGCAGTTCTTC.

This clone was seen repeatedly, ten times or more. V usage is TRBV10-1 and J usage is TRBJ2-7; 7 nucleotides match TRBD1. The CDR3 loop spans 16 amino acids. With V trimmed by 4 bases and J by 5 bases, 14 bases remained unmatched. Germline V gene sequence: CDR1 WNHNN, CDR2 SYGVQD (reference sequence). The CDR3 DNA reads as TGCGCCAGCAGTGCGACCCCCGGGACAGAGAACGACGAGCAGTACTTC. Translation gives CASSATPGTENDEQYF.

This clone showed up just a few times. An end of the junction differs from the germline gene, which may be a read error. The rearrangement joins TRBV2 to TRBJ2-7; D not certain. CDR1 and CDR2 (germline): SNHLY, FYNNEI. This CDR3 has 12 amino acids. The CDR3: CVSKYVSYEQYF. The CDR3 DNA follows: TGTGTCAGCAAATACGTCTCCTACGAGCAGTACTTC.

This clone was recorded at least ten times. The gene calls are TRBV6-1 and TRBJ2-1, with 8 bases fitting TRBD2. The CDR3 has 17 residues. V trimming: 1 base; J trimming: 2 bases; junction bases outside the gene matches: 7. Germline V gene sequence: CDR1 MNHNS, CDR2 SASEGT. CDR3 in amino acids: CASSEDIAGGPYNEQFF. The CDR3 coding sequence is TGTGCCAGCAGTGAAGATATCGCGGGAGGACCCTACAATGAGCAGTTCTTC.

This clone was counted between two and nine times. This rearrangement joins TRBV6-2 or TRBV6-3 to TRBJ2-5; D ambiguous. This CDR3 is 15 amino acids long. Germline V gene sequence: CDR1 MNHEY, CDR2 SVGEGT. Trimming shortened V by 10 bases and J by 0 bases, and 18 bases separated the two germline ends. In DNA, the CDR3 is TGTGCCATCAGAGCCGGTGGCGTTAACCAAGAGACCCAGTACTTC. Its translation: CAIRAGGVNQETQYF.